One and the same sample provided the 24 T cell receptor beta chains below, sequenced in a study of cytomegalovirus exposure and HLA in healthy donors. 13 Jbeta primers and 60 Vbeta primers were used for the PCR. Data came from immunoSEQ multiplex PCR; TCRdb stores just in-frame clones and leaves some out. The sample holds roughly 99,000 clones; about 74% are singletons and the top ten take approximately 15%. The specimen sequenced was PBMCs. These receptors were obtained from a woman between 40 and 50 years old in good health and CMV-seropositive.

The chain links TRBV6-5 to TRBJ2-3; the D gene is possibly TRBD2 (5 bases). CDR1 and CDR2 (germline): MNHEY, SVGAGI. Trimming removed 5 bases at V and 3 bases at J, with 15 bases between. The CDR3 extends over 15 amino acids. The chain's CDR3 is CASSPPGRGTDTQYF. CDR3 DNA sequence: TGTGCCAGCAGTCCTCCCGGACGGGGAACAGATACGCAGTATTTT.

The J gene is TRBJ2-1, the V gene TRBV5-6; 8 bases fit TRBD2. The CDR3 is made up of 16 amino acids. Looked up from germline, CDR1 is SGHDT and CDR2 is YYEEEE. Unmatched junction bases numbered 11, after V lost 0 bases and J lost 9 bases. This CDR3 is CASSLAGGELRSEQFF. Written as DNA, the CDR3 is TGTGCCAGCAGCTTGGCCGGGGGGGAACTGCGCAGTGAGCAGTTCTTC.

The CDR3 loop is CASSPKETQYF. DNA for the CDR3: TGTGCCAGCAGCCCTAAAGAGACCCAGTACTTC. The chain has TRBV7-2 and TRBJ2-5, with unresolved D. Trimming pared 5 bases from V and 3 bases from J, leaving 4 bases between. CDR3 length: 11 residues. CDR1 and CDR2 from the germline V gene are SGHTA and FQGNSA.

CDR3 loop: CASRPGTATGELFF. The CDR3 DNA follows: TGTGCCAGCAGACCCGGGACAGCTACCGGGGAGCTGTTTTTT. The genes are TRBV6-5 and TRBJ2-2; 7 bases line up with TRBD1. This CDR3 comprises 14 residues. Germline trimming cut 6 bases from V and 5 bases from J; bases unmatched to any gene: 6. The germline CDR1 and CDR2 sequences are MNHEY and SVGAGI.

The rearrangement joins TRBV5-1 to TRBJ2-5, with D possibly matching TRBD1 (5 bases). Trimming shortened V by 0 bases and J by 5 bases, and 8 bases separated the two germline ends. The CDR3 runs 13 residues. CDR1 is SGHRS, CDR2 YFSETQ, per germline. The CDR3 bases are TGCGCCAGCAGCTTGGGGGGCACGGAGACCCAGTACTTC. Protein: CASSLGGTETQYF.

The V gene is TRBV18, the J gene TRBJ2-1; 11 positions match TRBD2. The CDR3 totals 14 residues. V was clipped by 7 bases and J by 9 bases; unmatched bases: 8. Germline V gene data show CDR1 as KGHSH and CDR2 as LQKENI. The chain's CDR3 is CASFSGLAGGEQFF. CDR3 nucleotide sequence: TGTGCCAGCTTCTCCGGGCTAGCGGGGGGTGAGCAGTTCTTC. Variable domain in full (rest from reference TRBV18 and TRBJ2-1): NAGVMQNPRHLVRRRGQEARLRCSPMKGHSHVYWYRQLPEEGLKFMVYLQKENIIDESGMPKERFSAEFPKEGPSILRIQQVVRGDSAAYFCASFSGLAGGEQFFGPGTRLTVL.

This chain connects TRBV10-3 to TRBJ1-1; TRBD1 is a possible D gene (6 bases). The CDR3 contains 15 residues. Per germline, CDR1 ENHRY and CDR2 SYGVKD. Trimming pared 0 bases from V and 4 bases from J, leaving 12 bases between. Here the CDR3 reads CAISESTGTGTEAFF. The CDR3, as DNA: TGTGCCATCAGTGAGTCCACAGGGACGGGCACTGAAGCTTTCTTT.

CDR3 protein: CASSPHYPTGTTYEQYF. CDR3 coding DNA: TGTGCCAGCAGCCCCCATTATCCGACAGGGACGACCTACGAGCAGTACTTC. The gene calls are TRBV11-2 and TRBJ2-7, with 7 bases that match TRBD1. V lost 5 bases, J lost 2 bases, and 15 bases stayed unmatched. Germline loops: CDR1 SGHAT, CDR2 FQNNGV. The CDR3 covers 17 residues.

The chain links TRBV18 to TRBJ2-7; D is perhaps TRBD1 (6 bases). CDR1 and CDR2 from the germline V gene are KGHSH and LQKENI. The CDR3 covers 14 residues. Trimming left V 0 bases short and J 6 bases short, with 12 bases between. The CDR3 sequence is CASSPPNFRGEQYF. In DNA, the CDR3 is TGTGCCAGCTCACCACCCAATTTCAGGGGCGAGCAGTACTTC.

The chain uses TRBV30 and TRBJ1-1; D not resolved. The ends were cut back, 1 base at V and 11 bases at J, with 17 bases in the middle. CDR1 GTSNPN and CDR2 SVGIG come from the germline V gene (reference sequence). CDR3 length equals 13 residues. This CDR3 reads CAWSAGPDIGAFF. In DNA, the CDR3 is TGTGCCTGGAGTGCTGGGCCCGATATTGGGGCTTTCTTT. The variable domain in full, with the rest retrieved from reference TRBV30 and TRBJ1-1, is SQTIHQWPATLVQPVGSPLSLECTVEGTSNPNLYWYRQAAGRGLQLLFYSVGIGQISSEVPQNLSASRPQDRQFILSSKKLLLSDSGFYLCAWSAGPDIGAFFGQGTRLTVV.

This clone was seen only a few times. This chain uses TRBV5-1 with TRBJ2-1, with D tentatively TRBD1 (6 bases). Between the trimmed V and J ends, which lost 4 bases and 5 bases, there was a span of 13 bases. The CDR3 sequence is 14 residues long. Germline V CDR1 and CDR2: SGHRS, YFSETQ. CDR3 sequence (DNA): TGCGCCAGCAGCCAAACAGGGTCCAACAATGAGCAGTTCTTC. Its protein product is CASSQTGSNNEQFF.

The V gene is TRBV11-2, the J gene TRBJ1-5; D not resolved. Germline V gene data show CDR1 as SGHAT and CDR2 as FQNNGV. This CDR3 spans 13 amino acids. The V end was cut by 2 bases, the J end by 7 bases, with 9 bases between. Here the CDR3 reads CASSLSRSQPQHF. CDR3 bases: TGTGCCAGCAGCTTAAGCAGGTCCCAGCCCCAGCATTTT.

This clone was picked up a small number of times. The chain couples TRBV5-3 to TRBJ1-5; no definite D call. TRBV5-3 is an open reading frame whose function is uncertain. V was shortened by 2 bases and J by 0 bases, with 9 bases between the two germline ends. The CDR3 has 15 residues. CDR3 DNA sequence: TGTGCCAGAAGCTTCGGGAATTATAGCAATCAGCCCCAGCATTTT. Its protein is CARSFGNYSNQPQHF.

The chain recombines TRBV6-5 with TRBJ1-1, with D maybe TRBD1 (6 bases). Trimming shortened V by 0 bases and J by 1 base, and 6 bases separated the two germline ends. Germline CDR1 is MNHEY and CDR2 is SVGAGI. This CDR3 is built from 14 residues. CDR3 protein: CASSYSRGNTEAFF. Written as DNA, the CDR3 is TGTGCCAGCAGTTACTCCAGGGGGAACACTGAAGCTTTCTTT.

The chain combines TRBV5-1 with TRBJ2-7; the D gene is possibly TRBD1 (6 bases). Per germline, CDR1 SGHRS and CDR2 YFSETQ. Deletions cut 4 bases from V and 1 base from J, with 15 bases between. This CDR3 is 15 amino acids long. CDR3 bases: TGCGCCAGCAGCCCGACCCCGACAGGATCCTACGAGCAGTACTTC. Residues: CASSPTPTGSYEQYF.

This clone was counted a single time. The rearrangement links TRBV7-2 to TRBJ1-5, with D unclear. Germline lookup yields CDR1 SGHTA and CDR2 FQGNSA. Trimming removed 5 bases from V and 6 bases from J, with 11 bases in between. This CDR3 comprises 13 residues. CDR3 region: CASSRKRGQPQHF. The CDR3 DNA follows: TGTGCCAGCAGCCGAAAGAGAGGTCAGCCCCAGCATTTT.

The table lists this clone with a few counts. J is TRBJ1-5 and V is TRBV7-9; the match to TRBD1 covers 11 bases. V gave up 10 bases and J gave up 4 bases; unmatched junction bases: 3. The CDR3 consists of 13 residues. Per germline, CDR1 SEHNR and CDR2 FQNEAQ (reference sequence). CDR3 sequence: CATGQGANQPQHF. The CDR3 DNA reads as TGTGCCACCGGACAGGGGGCGAATCAGCCCCAGCATTTT.

The chain has TRBV6-5 and TRBJ2-7, with D possibly matching TRBD1 (6 bases). CDR1 is MNHEY, CDR2 SVGAGI, per germline. The CDR3 is 13 residues long. Trimming took off 2 bases at V and 6 bases at J, with 11 bases between the two ends. The DNA of the CDR3 is TGTGCCAGCAGTTACGCTCTCAGGGGCGAGCAGTACTTC. As protein: CASSYALRGEQYF.

The rearrangement links TRBV30 to TRBJ1-1; 8 nucleotides line up with TRBD1. The germline CDR1 and CDR2 sequences are GTSNPN and SVGIG (reference sequence). The CDR3 has 13 residues. Trimming at V came to 1 base and at J to 11 bases, leaving 9 bases not matched to a gene. This CDR3 is CAWSGQGASGAFF. As DNA, the CDR3 is TGTGCCTGGAGTGGTCAGGGGGCGAGCGGGGCTTTCTTT.

The chain combines TRBV25-1 with TRBJ1-5; D not resolved. V lost 4 bases and J 10 bases, leaving 11 bases between the germline ends. Germline CDR1 MGHDK, CDR2 SYGVNS. The CDR3 runs 12 residues. CDR3 loop: CASSVGSQPQHF. DNA of the CDR3: TGTGCCAGCAGTGTTGGGAGCCAACCCCAGCATTTT.

The chain links TRBV5-5 to TRBJ1-4, with 9 bases that match TRBD1. The germline V gene encodes CDR1 SGHKS and CDR2 YYEKEE (reference sequence). The CDR3 totals 15 residues. V shed 3 bases, J shed 4 bases, and the junction held 4 bases outside the gene matches. The chain's CDR3 is CASSWGTGRNEKLFF. CDR3 in DNA: TGTGCCAGCAGCTGGGGGACAGGGCGTAATGAAAAACTGTTTTTT.

The V gene is TRBV9, the J gene TRBJ2-3, with TRBD2 matching 7 bases. The CDR3 loop spans 15 amino acids. Germline values: CDR1 SGDLS, CDR2 YYNGEE. J was trimmed by 3 bases and V by 0 bases; bases with no gene match: 4. The CDR3 loop reads CASSVVHGGTDTQYF. The CDR3 region has the DNA TGTGCCAGCAGCGTAGTACACGGGGGGACAGATACGCAGTATTTT.

The chain links TRBV19 to TRBJ1-2; 11 bases are a match to TRBD1. This CDR3 has 12 residues. Germline CDR1 reads LNHDA; CDR2 reads SQIVND (reference sequence). V was pared by 6 bases and J by 14 bases, with 8 bases of the junction left unmatched. Here the CDR3 reads CASSPRGTGGTF. Here the CDR3 DNA reads TGTGCCAGTAGCCCCCGGGGGACAGGGGGAACCTTC.

The genes are TRBV6-6 and TRBJ2-3; D remains unclear. The CDR3 length is 13 residues. Germline V gene lookup returns CDR1 MNHNY and CDR2 SVGAGI (reference sequence). V was trimmed by 9 bases and J by 2 bases, leaving 12 bases between them. The CDR3 spells CASTRRSTDTQYF. The CDR3 region has the DNA TGTGCCAGTACAAGGAGATCCACAGATACGCAGTATTTT.